This TCR beta chain originates from a study of blood T cell repertoires in COVID-19. The overall study: The study drew acute and convalescent COVID-19 samples from the United States, Italy and Spain. In each case, the material was cDNA or gDNA derived from T cells, B-cell-depleted T cells, or PBMCs.

Per the original methods: Estimates of nucleated cell counts were drawn from the amplification of reference gene primers. This table comes from immunoSEQ multiplex PCR, and its TCRdb copy is limited to in-frame clones, with some not included. V, J and clone size were drawn from that table, and D and trimming were deduced from the DNA. The data show roughly 8,600 clones, 70% to 85% seen once. V was shortened by 5 bases and J by 4 bases, with 8 bases between the two germline ends. Germline V CDR1 and CDR2: MDHEN, SYDVKM. The CDR3 sequence is 12 residues long. The chain is built from TRBV28 and TRBJ1-2; D is unresolved. This receptor was obtained from a human donor with active COVID-19. The donor label of this sample is uncertain. Sequenced material: peripheral blood. The CDR3 here is CASSPNGYGYTF. The CDR3 region has the DNA TGTGCCAGCAGTCCCAACGGCTATGGCTACACCTTC.